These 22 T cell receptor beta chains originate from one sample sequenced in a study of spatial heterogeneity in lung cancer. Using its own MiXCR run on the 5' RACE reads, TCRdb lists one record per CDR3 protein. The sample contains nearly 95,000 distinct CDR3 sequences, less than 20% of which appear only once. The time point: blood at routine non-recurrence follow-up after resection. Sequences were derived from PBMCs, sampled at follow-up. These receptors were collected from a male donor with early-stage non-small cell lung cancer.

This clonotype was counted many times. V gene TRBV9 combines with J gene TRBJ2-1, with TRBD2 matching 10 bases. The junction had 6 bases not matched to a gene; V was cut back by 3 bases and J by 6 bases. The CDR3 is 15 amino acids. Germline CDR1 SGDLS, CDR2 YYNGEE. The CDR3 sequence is CASSARLAGPNEQFF. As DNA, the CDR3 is TGTGCCAGCAGCGCTCGACTAGCGGGCCCCAATGAGCAGTTCTTC.

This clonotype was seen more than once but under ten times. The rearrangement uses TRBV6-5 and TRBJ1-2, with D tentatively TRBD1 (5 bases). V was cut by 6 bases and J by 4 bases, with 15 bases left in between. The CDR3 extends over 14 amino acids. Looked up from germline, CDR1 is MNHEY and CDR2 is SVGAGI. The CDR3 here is CASSTGVRGYGYTF. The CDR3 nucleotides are TGTGCCAGCAGCACGGGGGTTCGAGGCTATGGCTACACCTTC.

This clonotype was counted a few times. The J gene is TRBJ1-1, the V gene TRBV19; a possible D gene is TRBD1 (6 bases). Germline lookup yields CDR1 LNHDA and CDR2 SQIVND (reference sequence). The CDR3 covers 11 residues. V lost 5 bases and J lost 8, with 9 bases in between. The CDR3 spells CASSWTVEAFF. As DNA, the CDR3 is TGTGCCAGTAGTTGGACAGTCGAAGCTTTCTTT.

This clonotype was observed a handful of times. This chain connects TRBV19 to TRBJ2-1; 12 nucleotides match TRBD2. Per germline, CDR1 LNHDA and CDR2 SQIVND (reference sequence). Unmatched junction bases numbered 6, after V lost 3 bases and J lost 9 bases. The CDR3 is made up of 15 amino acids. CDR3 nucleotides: TGTGCCAGTAGTATTACTAGCGGGGGGTATACTGAGCAGTTCTTC. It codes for CASSITSGGYTEQFF.

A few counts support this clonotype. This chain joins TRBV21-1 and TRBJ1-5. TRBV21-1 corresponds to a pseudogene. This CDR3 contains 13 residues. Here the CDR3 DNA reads TGTGCCAGCAGCAAGGGCCCTCGTGAGCCCCAGCATTTT. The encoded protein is CASSKGPREPQHF.

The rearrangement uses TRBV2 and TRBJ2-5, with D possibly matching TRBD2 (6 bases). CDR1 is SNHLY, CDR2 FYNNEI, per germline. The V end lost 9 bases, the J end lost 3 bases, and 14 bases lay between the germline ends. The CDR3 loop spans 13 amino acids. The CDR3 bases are TGTGCCAGTAGCGGACACGGGGAAGAGACCCAGTACTTC. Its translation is CASSGHGEETQYF.

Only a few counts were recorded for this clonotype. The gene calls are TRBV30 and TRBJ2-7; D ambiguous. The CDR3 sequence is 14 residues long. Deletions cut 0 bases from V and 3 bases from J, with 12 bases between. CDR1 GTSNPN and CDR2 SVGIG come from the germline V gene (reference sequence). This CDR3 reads CAWSVPGSYYEQYF. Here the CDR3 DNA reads TGTGCCTGGAGTGTACCCGGTTCTTACTACGAGCAGTACTTC.

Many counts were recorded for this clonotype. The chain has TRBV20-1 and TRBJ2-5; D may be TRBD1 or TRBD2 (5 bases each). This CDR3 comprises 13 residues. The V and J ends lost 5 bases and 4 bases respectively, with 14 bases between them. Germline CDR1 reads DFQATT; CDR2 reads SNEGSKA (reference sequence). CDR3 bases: TGCAGTGCTCCTACCGGGACCGCAGAGACCCAGTACTTC. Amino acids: CSAPTGTAETQYF.

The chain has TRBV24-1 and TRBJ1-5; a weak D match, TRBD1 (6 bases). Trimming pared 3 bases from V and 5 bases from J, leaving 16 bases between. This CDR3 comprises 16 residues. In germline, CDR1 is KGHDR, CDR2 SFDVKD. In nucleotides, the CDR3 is TGTGCCACCAGTGATACGACAGGCACGCAGGATCAGCCCCAGCATTTT. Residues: CATSDTTGTQDQPQHF.

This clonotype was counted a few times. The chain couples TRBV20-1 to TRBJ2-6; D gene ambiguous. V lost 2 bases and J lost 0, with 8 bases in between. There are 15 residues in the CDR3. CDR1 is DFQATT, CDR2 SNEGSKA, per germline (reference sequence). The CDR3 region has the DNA TGCAGTGCTAGACTTCCCCCCTCTGGGGCCAACGTCCTGACTTTC. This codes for CSARLPPSGANVLTF.

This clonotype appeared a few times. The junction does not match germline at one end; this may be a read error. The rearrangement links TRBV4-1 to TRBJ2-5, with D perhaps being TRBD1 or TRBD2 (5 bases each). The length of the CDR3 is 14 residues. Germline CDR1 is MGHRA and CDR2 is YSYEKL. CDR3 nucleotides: TGCGCCAGCAGCCAAGCGGGGCTACAAGGGACCCAGTACTTC. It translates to CASSQAGLQGTQYF.

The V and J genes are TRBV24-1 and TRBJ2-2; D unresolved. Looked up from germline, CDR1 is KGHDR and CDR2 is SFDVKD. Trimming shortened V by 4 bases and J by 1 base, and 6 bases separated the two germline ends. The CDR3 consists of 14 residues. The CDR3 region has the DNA TGTGCCACCAGTGAGCTGGGGAACACCGGGGAGCTGTTTTTT. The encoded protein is CATSELGNTGELFF.

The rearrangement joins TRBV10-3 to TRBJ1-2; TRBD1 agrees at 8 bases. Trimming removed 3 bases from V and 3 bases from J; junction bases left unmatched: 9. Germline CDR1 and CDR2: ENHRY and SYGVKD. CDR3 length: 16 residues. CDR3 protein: CAISDFRGPVDYGYTF. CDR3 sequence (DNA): TGTGCCATCAGTGACTTCAGGGGGCCCGTGGACTATGGCTACACCTTC.

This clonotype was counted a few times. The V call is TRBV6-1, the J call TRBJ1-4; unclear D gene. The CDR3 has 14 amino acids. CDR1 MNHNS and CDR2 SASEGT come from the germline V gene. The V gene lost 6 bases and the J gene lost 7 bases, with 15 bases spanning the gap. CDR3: CASRGSGATEKLFF. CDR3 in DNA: TGTGCCAGCAGAGGCTCGGGCGCAACTGAAAAACTGTTTTTT.

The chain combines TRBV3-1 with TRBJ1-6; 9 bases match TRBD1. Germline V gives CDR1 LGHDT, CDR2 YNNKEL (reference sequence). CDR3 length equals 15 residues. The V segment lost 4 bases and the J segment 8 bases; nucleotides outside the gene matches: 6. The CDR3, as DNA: TGTGCCAGCAGCCGACTACAGGGGGCTGATTCACCCCTCCACTTT. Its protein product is CASSRLQGADSPLHF. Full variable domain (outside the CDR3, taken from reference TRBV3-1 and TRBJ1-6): DTAVSQTPKYLVTQMGNDKSIKCEQNLGHDTMYWYKQDSKKFLKIMFSYNNKELIINETVPNRFSPKSPDKAHLNLHINSLELGDSAVYFCASSRLQGADSPLHFGNGTRLTVT.

CDR3 in amino acids: CATSDLGTTETQYF. DNA for the CDR3: TGTGCCACCAGTGACTTGGGGACAACAGAGACCCAGTACTTC. This chain links TRBV24-1 with TRBJ2-5; tentative D call: TRBD1 (6 bases). Germline V gene data show CDR1 as KGHDR and CDR2 as SFDVKD. This CDR3 is 14 amino acids long. The V end lost 4 bases, the J end lost 4 bases, and 12 bases lay between the germline ends.

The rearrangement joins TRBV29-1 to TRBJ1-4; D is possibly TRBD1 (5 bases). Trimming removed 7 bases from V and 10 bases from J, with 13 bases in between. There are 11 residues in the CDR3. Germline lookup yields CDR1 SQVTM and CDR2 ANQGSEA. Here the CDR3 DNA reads TGCAGCGGTCGGGGGGAAGGAAAACTGTTTTTT. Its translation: CSGRGEGKLFF.

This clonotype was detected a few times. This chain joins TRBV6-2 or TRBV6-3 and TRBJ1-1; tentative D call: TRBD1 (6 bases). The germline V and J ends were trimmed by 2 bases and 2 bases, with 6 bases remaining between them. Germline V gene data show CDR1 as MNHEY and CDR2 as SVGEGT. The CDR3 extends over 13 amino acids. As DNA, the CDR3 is TGTGCCAGCAGTTACGGGGGCAACACTGAAGCTTTCTTT. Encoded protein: CASSYGGNTEAFF.

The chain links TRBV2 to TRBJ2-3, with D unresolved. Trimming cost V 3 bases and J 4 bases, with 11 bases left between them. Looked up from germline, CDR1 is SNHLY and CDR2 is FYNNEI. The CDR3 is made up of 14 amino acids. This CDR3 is CASSDWRNSDTQYF. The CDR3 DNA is TGTGCCAGCAGTGATTGGCGGAACTCAGATACGCAGTATTTT.

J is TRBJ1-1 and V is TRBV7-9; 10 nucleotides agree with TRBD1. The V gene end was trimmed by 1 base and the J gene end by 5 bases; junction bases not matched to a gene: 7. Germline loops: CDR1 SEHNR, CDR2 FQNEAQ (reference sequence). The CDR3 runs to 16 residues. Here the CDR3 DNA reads TGTGCCAGCAGCTTAGAACCGGGACAGGGGTCGACTGAAGCTTTCTTT. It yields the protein CASSLEPGQGSTEAFF.

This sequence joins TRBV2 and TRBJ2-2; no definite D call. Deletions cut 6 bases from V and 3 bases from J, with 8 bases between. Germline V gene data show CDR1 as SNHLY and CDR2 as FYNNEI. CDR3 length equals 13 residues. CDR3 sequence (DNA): TGTGCCAGCAGGATCTCGGACACCGGGGAGCTGTTTTTT. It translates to CASRISDTGELFF.

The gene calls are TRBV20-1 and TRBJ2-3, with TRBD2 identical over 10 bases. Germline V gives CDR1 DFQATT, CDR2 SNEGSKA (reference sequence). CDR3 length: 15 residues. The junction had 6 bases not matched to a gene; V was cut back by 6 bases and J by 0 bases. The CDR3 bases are TGCAGTGCCACAACACTAGCGGGGAGCACAGATACGCAGTATTTT. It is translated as CSATTLAGSTDTQYF.